The sequence of this T cell receptor (beta chain) was determined in a study of early T cells in non-severe SARS-CoV-2 infection. Study-level information: Whole-blood bulk RNA, unsorted, was sequenced, and chains were unpaired.

CDR1 and CDR2 (germline): DFQATT, SNEGSKA (reference sequence). This CDR3 has 15 residues. The junction had 6 bases not matched to a gene; V was cut back by 2 bases and J by 4 bases. The TCR library protocol was used to attach unique molecular identifiers. These identifiers were attached to individual cDNA molecules. MiXCR, applied by TCRdb to the 5' RACE reads, yields one record per CDR3 protein. The sample lists 74,000 or so distinct CDR3 sequences; 9.5% to 15% were seen once. Only a few counts were recorded for this clonotype. The chain is built from TRBV20-1 and TRBJ2-3; 10 positions agree with TRBD2. Sequencing was done on a sample of whole blood. The receptor comes from an adult who was a healthcare worker with PCR-confirmed SARS-CoV-2 infection or an uninfected control (not recorded which). CDR3 amino acids: CSARPGLALADTQYF. The CDR3 nucleotides are TGCAGTGCTAGACCGGGACTAGCGCTGGCAGATACGCAGTATTTT.